Listed here is a single TCR beta chain. This clone appeared a single time. The clone's antigen remains unknown. One junction end does not reproduce the germline sequence, and a read error may be involved. The sample contains more than one DNA sequence encoding this CDR3. Looking up the germline V gene (reference sequence) yields CDR1 LGHDT and CDR2 YNNKEL. Inclusive of the bounding cysteine and phenylalanine, the CDR3 is 12 residues long. Only CDR3 DNA is held: 36 bases, read in frame from base 1. The library was generated by the immunoSEQ multiplex PCR assay. The clones in this table, taken by TCRdb from immuneACCESS, are in-frame only. Not every clone is retained; where verified, under half of the shortfall comes from an unresolved V gene, and the cause of the rest is unknown. The sample table shows about 79,000 clones, and roughly 93% are seen once. The top ten clonotypes cover 1.3% of the sample.

The entry originates in a study of control samples from healthy donors and cancer patients (TCRdb year 2020). Sequenced: PBMCs. The chain links TRBV3-1 (or the pseudogene TRBV3-2) with TRBJ2-7, and possibly TRBD2, on 5 matching bases. The clonotype comes from a woman in her thirties or forties with lung cancer. Read as DNA, the sequence is TGTGCCAGTAGCCAGACTATTTACGAGCAGTACTTC. It translates as CASSQTIYEQYF.